What follows describes a single T cell receptor (beta chain). Its antigen is not known. V was pared by 5 bases and J by 0 bases, with 10 bases of the junction left unmatched. CDR3 size: 18 residues. Germline CDR1 reads SGHVS; CDR2 reads FNYEAQ. TCRdb reprocessed the 5' RACE reads via MiXCR and lists one record per CDR3 protein. Of a few hundred thousand distinct CDR3 sequences listed, roughly 13% are singletons. This sample was included in a study of CD8 T cells in ankylosing spondylitis. Regarding the study as a whole: One TCR beta motif, made up of several highly homologous variants, appeared characteristic of ankylosing spondylitis blood. CD8+ disease-linked clones were present at relatively low frequencies in blood.

The gene calls are TRBV7-6 and TRBJ2-3, with TRBD2 matching over 11 bases. The receptor comes from a male donor with ankylosing spondylitis. Sequenced input: blood, either unsorted or a sorted T cell fraction (not recorded which). CDR3 protein: CASSPEVTSGTSTDTQYF. The CDR3 DNA sequence: TGTGCCAGCAGCCCGGAGGTGACTAGCGGGACTAGCACAGATACGCAGTATTTT.